This is a list of T cell receptor beta chains from one sample in a study of blood T cell repertoires in COVID-19. Measured with immunoSEQ multiplex PCR; TCRdb has only the in-frame clones, and not every one. The table records some 45,000 clones, about four fifths of them present only once. The sequencing input was peripheral blood. The receptors originated from a man aged 55 to 70 with acute or convalescent COVID-19. The CDR3 runs from the conserved cysteine through the conserved F or W. Each record gives: J gene, V gene, CDR3 protein.

J: TRBJ1-4; V: TRBV6-5; CDR3: CASRDRVQEKLFF
J: TRBJ1-2; V: TRBV5-1; CDR3: CASSLDRGRTGYTF
J: TRBJ1-2; V: TRBV12-5; CDR3: CASGFEGPYGYTF
J: TRBJ2-1; V: TRBV27; CDR3: CASSSKTYNEQFF
J: TRBJ2-3; V: TRBV29-1; CDR3: CSVFFTSGSDTQYF
J: TRBJ1-1; V: TRBV9; CDR3: CASSEGPRGRDTEAFF
J: TRBJ1-1; V: TRBV18; CDR3: CASSRTRTGALNTEAFF
J: TRBJ2-2; V: TRBV5-1; CDR3: CASSPVRGAPRTGELFF
J: TRBJ1-2; V: TRBV28; CDR3: CASSSSGEGDYGYTF
J: TRBJ2-1; V: TRBV21-1; CDR3: CASSNLTGIYNEQFF
J: TRBJ1-3; V: TRBV7-2; CDR3: CASSQSRAPGNTIYF
J: TRBJ2-7; V: TRBV3-1/TRBV3-2; CDR3: CASSQGAGDIYEQYF
J: TRBJ1-4; V: TRBV11-2; CDR3: CASSPRWGATNEKLFF
J: TRBJ1-5; V: TRBV6-1; CDR3: CASSELGRQPQHF
J: TRBJ1-3; V: TRBV6-5; CDR3: CASNMDSGPGNTIYF
J: TRBJ2-3; V: TRBV5-1; CDR3: CASSFGQGVYTQYF
J: TRBJ2-5; V: TRBV9; CDR3: CASSVGDRQETQYF
J: TRBJ1-4; V: TRBV7-9; CDR3: CASSLWRINEKLFF
J: TRBJ2-1; V: TRBV7-2; CDR3: CASSRTRNEQFF
J: TRBJ1-1; V: TRBV30; CDR3: CAWSTGGKRQNTEAFF
J: TRBJ1-1; V: TRBV30; CDR3: CAWSAVYGGEAFF
J: TRBJ1-6; V: TRBV18; CDR3: CASSLTQGRETLHF
J: TRBJ1-1; V: TRBV19; CDR3: CASIQGSTEAFF
J: TRBJ1-1; V: TRBV19; CDR3: CASSPRARYKNTEAFF
J: TRBJ2-1; V: TRBV5-1; CDR3: CASSLVGGSYNEQFF
J: TRBJ2-1; V: TRBV10-3; CDR3: CAISESVTVGGKNEQFF
J: TRBJ1-1; V: TRBV5-5; CDR3: CASSLGGRGYTEAFF
J: TRBJ2-1; V: TRBV29-1; CDR3: CSVVQASSYNEQFF
J: TRBJ1-2; V: TRBV4-1; CDR3: CASSQPGQGRNGYTF
J: TRBJ1-4; V: TRBV6-6; CDR3: CASRATGTTNEKLFF
J: TRBJ2-2; V: TRBV7-3; CDR3: CASSATGMGTGELFF
J: TRBJ1-2; V: TRBV3-1/TRBV3-2; CDR3: CASSPLRGGYTF
J: TRBJ2-3; V: TRBV2; CDR3: CASSGDMGTAAQYF
J: TRBJ1-2; V: TRBV6-5; CDR3: CASLRGQTGYGYTF
J: TRBJ1-1; V: TRBV6-5; CDR3: CASSYSGGVAFF
J: TRBJ1-6; V: TRBV18; CDR3: CASSSEQETYNSPLHF
J: TRBJ1-3; V: TRBV18; CDR3: CASSLPHTHGNTIYF
J: TRBJ1-2; V: TRBV6-5; CDR3: CASSYRGLTGNYGYTF
J: TRBJ1-4; V: TRBV12-5; CDR3: CASGLDSWGDNEKLFF
J: TRBJ2-5; V: TRBV5-1; CDR3: CASSLVGGRGNQETQYF
J: TRBJ1-2; V: TRBV24-1; CDR3: CATSGAEMRGYTF
J: TRBJ2-3; V: TRBV3-1/TRBV3-2; CDR3: CASSDRDWGSTDTQYF
J: TRBJ2-7; V: TRBV25-1; CDR3: CASSGAPLYEQYF
J: TRBJ1-1; V: TRBV11-2; CDR3: CASRFRVGTEAFF
J: TRBJ2-1; V: TRBV18; CDR3: CASSPSRQGRTYNEQFF
J: TRBJ1-5; V: TRBV19; CDR3: CASSDRTGNNQPQHF
J: TRBJ1-1; V: TRBV28; CDR3: CASSSPGQGMNTEAFF
J: TRBJ1-4; V: TRBV7-9; CDR3: CASSLTGGGEKLFF
J: TRBJ1-1; V: TRBV2; CDR3: CASSEAPGQSTEAFF
J: TRBJ2-7; V: TRBV5-4; CDR3: CASGPAVSYEQYF
J: TRBJ2-3; V: TRBV5-4; CDR3: CASSFKWDRGTDTQYF
J: TRBJ2-5; V: TRBV5-1; CDR3: CASSSGLAGGRETQYF
J: TRBJ2-3; V: TRBV18; CDR3: CASSPYSGDTDTQYF
J: TRBJ1-2; V: TRBV7-9; CDR3: CASSLGSTGSNYGYTF
J: TRBJ1-2; V: TRBV6-1; CDR3: CASSEIGYGYTF
J: TRBJ2-5; V: TRBV2; CDR3: CASSAVLAGSQTQYF
J: TRBJ1-1; V: TRBV5-6; CDR3: CASSFLTGWTTEAFF
J: TRBJ2-5; V: TRBV6-5; CDR3: CASSYSLGGEETQYF
J: TRBJ1-2; V: TRBV3-1/TRBV3-2; CDR3: CASSIQTGSYTF
J: TRBJ1-1; V: TRBV5-8; CDR3: CASRIEPGSTEAFF